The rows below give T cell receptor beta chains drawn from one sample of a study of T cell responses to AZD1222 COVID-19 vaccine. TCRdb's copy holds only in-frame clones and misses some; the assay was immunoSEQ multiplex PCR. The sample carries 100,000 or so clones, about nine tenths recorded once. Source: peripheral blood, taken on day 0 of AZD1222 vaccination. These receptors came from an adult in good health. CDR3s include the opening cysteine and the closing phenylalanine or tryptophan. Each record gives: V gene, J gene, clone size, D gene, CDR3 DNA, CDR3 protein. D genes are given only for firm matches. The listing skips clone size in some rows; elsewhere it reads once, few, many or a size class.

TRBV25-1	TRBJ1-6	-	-	TGTGCCAGCAGTCGGGATCTCTATAATTCACCCCTCCACTTT	CASSRDLYNSPLHF
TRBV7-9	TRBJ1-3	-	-	TGTGCCAGCAGCTTAGGGATTCTCTCTGGAAACACCATATATTTT	CASSLGILSGNTIYF
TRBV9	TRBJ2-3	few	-	TGTGCCAGCAGCGGCTACACAGATACGCAGTATTTT	CASSGYTDTQYF
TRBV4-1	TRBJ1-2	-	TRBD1	TGCGCCAGCAGCCAAGCAGGACAGGGGGCAAGGGGCTACACCTTC	CASSQAGQGARGYTF
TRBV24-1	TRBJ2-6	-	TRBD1	TGTGCCACAGGGGGCCCTGGGGCCAACGTCCTGACTTTC	CATGGPGANVLTF
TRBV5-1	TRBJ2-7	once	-	TGCGCCAGCAGCTTGGCGGCAGGTGGCGAGCAGTACTTC	CASSLAAGGEQYF
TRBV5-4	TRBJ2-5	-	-	TGTGCCAGCAGAAGACAGCAGAGCCAAGAGACCCAGTACTTC	CASRRQQSQETQYF
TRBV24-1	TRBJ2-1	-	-	TGTGCCACCCGGGAGGCGGGGGCCGGCGATGAGCAGTTCTTC	CATREAGAGDEQFF
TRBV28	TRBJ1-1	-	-	TGTGCCAGCAAATCGACAGGTCCCATGAACACTGAAGCTTTCTTT	CASKSTGPMNTEAFF
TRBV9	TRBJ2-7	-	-	TGTGCCAGCAGCGTAGATCCAGGTAGTCGCGAGCAGTACTTC	CASSVDPGSREQYF
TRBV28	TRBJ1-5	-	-	TGTGCCAGCAGAACCGGGACACACTATAGCAATCAGCCCCAGCATTTT	CASRTGTHYSNQPQHF
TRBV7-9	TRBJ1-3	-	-	TGTGCCAGCAGCTTAGGGACAGCTGGAAACACCATATATTTT	CASSLGTAGNTIYF
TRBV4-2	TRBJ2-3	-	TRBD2	TGTGCCAGCAGCCAAGATAGCGGGGGGGCCGATACGCAGTATTTT	CASSQDSGGADTQYF
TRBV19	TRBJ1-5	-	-	TGTGCCAGTAGTAGAGAAGCGTATCAGCCCCAGCATTTT	CASSREAYQPQHF
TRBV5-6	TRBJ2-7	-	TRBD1	TGTGCCAGCAGCTTGTGGACAGGGTCCTACGAGCAGTACTTC	CASSLWTGSYEQYF
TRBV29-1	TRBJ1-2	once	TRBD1	TGCAGCGTAGACGAGGGCCGGGACAGACTCTATGGCTACACCTTC	CSVDEGRDRLYGYTF
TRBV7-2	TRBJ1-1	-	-	TGTGCCAGCAGCTCCCCCCCTAACACTGAAGCTTTCTTT	CASSSPPNTEAFF
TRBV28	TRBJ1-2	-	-	TGTGCCAGCAGCTACCAGGGGTATGGCTACACCTTC	CASSYQGYGYTF
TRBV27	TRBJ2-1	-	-	TGTGCCAGCAGTTTATCGGGGTCGAGCGCCTCCTACAATGAGCAGTTCTTC	CASSLSGSSASYNEQFF
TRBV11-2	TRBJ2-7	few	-	TGTGCCAGCAGCTGGTGGGACCCAGCCTACGAGCAGTACTTC	CASSWWDPAYEQYF
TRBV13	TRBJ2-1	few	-	TGTGCCAGCAGCCCGCCTCTGGGTGAGCAGTTCTTC	CASSPPLGEQFF
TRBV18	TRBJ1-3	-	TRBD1	TGTGCCAGCTCACCTGGACAGGGCTCTGGAAACACCATATATTTT	CASSPGQGSGNTIYF
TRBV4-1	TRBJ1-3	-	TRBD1	TGCGCCAGCAGCCAAGATTGGACAGGGGACTCTGGAAACACCATATATTTT	CASSQDWTGDSGNTIYF
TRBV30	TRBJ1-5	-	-	TGTGCCTGGTGCCCGACCGGGGGCAATCAGCCCCAGCATTTT	CAWCPTGGNQPQHF
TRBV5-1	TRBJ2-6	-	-	TGCGCCAGCAGCTTGGCCTTTAGCGCTGGGGCCAACGTCCTGACTTTC	CASSLAFSAGANVLTF
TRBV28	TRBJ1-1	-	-	TGTGCCAGCAGTTTAACGGACACTGAAGCTTTCTTT	CASSLTDTEAFF
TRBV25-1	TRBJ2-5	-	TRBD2	TGTGCCAGCAGTGAGGGGCGGGAGGGGGGTACGGAGACCCAGTACTTC	CASSEGREGGTETQYF
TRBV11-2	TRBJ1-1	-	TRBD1	TGTGCCAGCACCGGGGACAGGGAGAACACTGAAGCTTTCTTT	CASTGDRENTEAFF
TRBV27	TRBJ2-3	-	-	TGTGCCAGCAGTTTTATCCTTCCTTCTGGGCGCGGGGGCCTCACAGATACGCAGTATTTT	CASSFILPSGRGGLTDTQYF
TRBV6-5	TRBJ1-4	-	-	TGTGCCAGCAGTTACTCGATCGGGAGAAATGAAAAACTGTTTTTT	CASSYSIGRNEKLFF
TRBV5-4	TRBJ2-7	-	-	TGTGCCAGCAGCTTGCGGGGCTTCTACGAGCAGTACTTC	CASSLRGFYEQYF
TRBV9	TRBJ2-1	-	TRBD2	TGTGCCAGCAGCGTAGATCCGGGGGGGCTGCAGAATGAGCAGTTCTTC	CASSVDPGGLQNEQFF
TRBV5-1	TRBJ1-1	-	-	TGCGCCAGCAGCAACTCTAACACTGAAGCTTTCTTT	CASSNSNTEAFF
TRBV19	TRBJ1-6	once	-	TGTGCCAGTAGTTTGGGAGTCTCCTATAATTCACCCCTCCACTTT	CASSLGVSYNSPLHF
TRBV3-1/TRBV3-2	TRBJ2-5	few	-	TGTGCCAGCAGCCGGCCAAGCACTAGGCTCCAAGAGACCCAGTACTTC	CASSRPSTRLQETQYF
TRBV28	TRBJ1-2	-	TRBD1	TGTGCCAGCAGTTTTCGGGACAGGGTCTATGGCTACACCTTC	CASSFRDRVYGYTF
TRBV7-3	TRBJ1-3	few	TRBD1	TGTGCCAGCAGATCTCGGGACAGGTCGTCCCTGCATGGAAACACCATATATTTT	CASRSRDRSSLHGNTIYF
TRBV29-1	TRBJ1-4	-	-	TGCAGCGTTGTTTTCAGGGGTTCTAATGAAAAACTGTTTTTT	CSVVFRGSNEKLFF
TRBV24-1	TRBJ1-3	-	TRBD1	TGTGCCACCAGTGATTCCCGGACAGGAGGAAACACCATATATTTT	CATSDSRTGGNTIYF
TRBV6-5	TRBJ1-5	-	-	TGTGCCAGCAGTTCCTTCAGCATCGGCAATCAGCCCCAGCATTTT	CASSSFSIGNQPQHF
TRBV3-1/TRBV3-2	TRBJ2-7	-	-	TGTGCCAGCAGCCAAGGGCTCCAGGACTACGAGCAGTACTTC	CASSQGLQDYEQYF
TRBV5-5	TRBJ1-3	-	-	TGTGCCAGCAGCCCCTCCGGGGGGGCGGACTCTGGAAACACCATATATTTT	CASSPSGGADSGNTIYF
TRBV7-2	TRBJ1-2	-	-	TGTGCCAGCAGCTTAGAACGGGGAGGGGTCTCTAACTATGGCTACACCTTC	CASSLERGGVSNYGYTF
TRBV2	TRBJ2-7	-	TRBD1	TGTGCCAGCAGAGAAGCCGGGACAGACTCCTACGAGCAGTACTTC	CASREAGTDSYEQYF
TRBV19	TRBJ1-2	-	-	TGTGCCAGTAGTATTTTCCTCGGGAGGTATGGCTACACCTTC	CASSIFLGRYGYTF
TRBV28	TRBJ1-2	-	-	TGTGTCGTACACGGGGGGGGCTATGGCTACACCTTC	CVVHGGGYGYTF
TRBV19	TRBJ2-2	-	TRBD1	TGTGCCAACCTCGCCTCCGGGACAGGGGGCGTTGGCGGGGAGCTGTTTTTT	CANLASGTGGVGGELFF
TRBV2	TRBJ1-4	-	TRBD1	TGTGCCAGCAGTGTGTACAGGGGCTTTAATGAAAAACTGTTTTTT	CASSVYRGFNEKLFF
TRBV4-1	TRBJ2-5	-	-	TGCGCCAGCAGCCAAGACGGTTGGGGGACCCAGTACTTC	CASSQDGWGTQYF
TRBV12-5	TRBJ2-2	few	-	TGTGCTAGTGGTTTGCCACCCACGGGGGCCGGCACCGGGGAGCTGTTTTTT	CASGLPPTGAGTGELFF
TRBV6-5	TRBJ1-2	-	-	TGTGCCAGCAGTTACGAGGGTCCCTATGGCTACACCTTC	CASSYEGPYGYTF
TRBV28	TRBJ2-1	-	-	TGTGCCAGCAGTTTAGGAAGGGATTGGGGCAATGAGCAGTTCTTC	CASSLGRDWGNEQFF
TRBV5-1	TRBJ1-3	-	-	TGCGCCAGCAGCCTTGGGGACCGCCTTGTTGGAAACACCATATATTTT	CASSLGDRLVGNTIYF
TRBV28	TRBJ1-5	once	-	TGTGCCGTGAAGATGCCCTCCTACAATCAGCCCCAGCATTTT	CAVKMPSYNQPQHF
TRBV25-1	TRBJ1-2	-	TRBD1	TGTGCCAGCAGTTCTCCGGGACAGGCTAACTATGGCTACACCTTC	CASSSPGQANYGYTF